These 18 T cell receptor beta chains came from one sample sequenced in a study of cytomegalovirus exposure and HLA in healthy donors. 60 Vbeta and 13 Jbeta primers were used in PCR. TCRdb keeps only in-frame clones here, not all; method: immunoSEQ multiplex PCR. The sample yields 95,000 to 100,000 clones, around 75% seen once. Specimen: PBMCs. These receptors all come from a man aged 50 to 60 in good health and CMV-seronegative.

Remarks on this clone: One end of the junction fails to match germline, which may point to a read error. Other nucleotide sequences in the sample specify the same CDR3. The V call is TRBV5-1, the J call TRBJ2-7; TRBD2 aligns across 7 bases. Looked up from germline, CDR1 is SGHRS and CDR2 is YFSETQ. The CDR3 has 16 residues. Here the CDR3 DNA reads TGCGCCAGTAGCTGGGGAGCAAGCGGGGCATCCTACGAGCAGTACTTC. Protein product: CASSWGASGASYEQYF.

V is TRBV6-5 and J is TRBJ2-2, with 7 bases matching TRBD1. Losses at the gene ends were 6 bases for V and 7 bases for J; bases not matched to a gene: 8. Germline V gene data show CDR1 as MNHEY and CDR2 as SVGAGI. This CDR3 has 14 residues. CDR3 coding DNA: TGTGCCAGCAGAAACAGGGGCGGAGGCGGGGAGCTGTTTTTT. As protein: CASRNRGGGGELFF.

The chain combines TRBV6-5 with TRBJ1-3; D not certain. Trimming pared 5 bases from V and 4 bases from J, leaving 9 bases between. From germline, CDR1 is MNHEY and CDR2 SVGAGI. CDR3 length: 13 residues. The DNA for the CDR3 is TGTGCCAGCAGTAAGAGTACCGGAAACACCATATATTTT. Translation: CASSKSTGNTIYF.

This CDR3 is CASSQVERGGGGYTF. CDR3 DNA sequence: TGCGCCAGCAGCCAAGTTGAGAGGGGCGGGGGGGGCTACACCTTC. J is TRBJ1-2 and V is TRBV4-1; weak D call: TRBD1 (5 bases). Trimming stripped 1 base from V and 8 bases from J, with 17 bases between. CDR1 MGHRA and CDR2 YSYEKL come from the germline V gene. The CDR3 sequence is 15 residues long.

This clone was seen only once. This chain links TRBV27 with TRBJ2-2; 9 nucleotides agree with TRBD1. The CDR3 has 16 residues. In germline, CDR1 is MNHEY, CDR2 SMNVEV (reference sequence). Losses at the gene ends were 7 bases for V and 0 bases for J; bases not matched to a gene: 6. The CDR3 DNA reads TGTGCCAGCACCGAACAGGGGGCCGCGAACACCGGGGAGCTGTTTTTT. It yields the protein CASTEQGAANTGELFF.

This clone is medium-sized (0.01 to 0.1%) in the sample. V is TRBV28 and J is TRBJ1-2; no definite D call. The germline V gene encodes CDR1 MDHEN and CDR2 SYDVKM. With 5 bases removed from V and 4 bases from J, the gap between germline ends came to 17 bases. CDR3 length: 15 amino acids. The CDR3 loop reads CASSPITDRGYGYTF. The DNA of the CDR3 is TGTGCCAGCAGTCCCATAACAGATCGGGGCTATGGCTACACCTTC.

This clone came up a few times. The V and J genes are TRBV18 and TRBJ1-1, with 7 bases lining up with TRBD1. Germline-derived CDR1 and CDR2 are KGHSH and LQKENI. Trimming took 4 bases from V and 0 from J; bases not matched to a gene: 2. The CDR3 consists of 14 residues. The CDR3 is CASSLGQLNTEAFF. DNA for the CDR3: TGTGCCAGCTCACTGGGACAGTTGAACACTGAAGCTTTCTTT.

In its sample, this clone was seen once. The CDR3 loop reads CAWSRDFSSYEQYF. As DNA, the CDR3 is TGTGCCTGGTCCCGGGACTTCAGCTCCTACGAGCAGTACTTC. The rearrangement joins TRBV30 to TRBJ2-7; TRBD2 is a possible D gene (6 bases). Trimming took 5 bases from V and 0 from J, leaving 14 bases between them. The CDR3 consists of 14 residues. CDR1 is GTSNPN and CDR2 is SVGIG in the germline V gene (reference sequence).

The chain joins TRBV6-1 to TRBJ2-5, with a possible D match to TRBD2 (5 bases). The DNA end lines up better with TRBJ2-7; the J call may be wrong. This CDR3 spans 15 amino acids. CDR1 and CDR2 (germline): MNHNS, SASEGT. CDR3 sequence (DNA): TGTGCCAGCAGTGAAACCGGGGATAGCTCCTACGAGCAGTACTTC. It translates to CASSETGDSSYEQYF.

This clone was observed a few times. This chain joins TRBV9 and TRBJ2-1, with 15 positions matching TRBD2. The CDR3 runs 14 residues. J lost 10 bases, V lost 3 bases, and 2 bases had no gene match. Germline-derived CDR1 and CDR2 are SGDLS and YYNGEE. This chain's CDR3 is CASSGGLAGGEQFF. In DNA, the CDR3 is TGTGCCAGCAGCGGGGGACTAGCGGGGGGCGAGCAGTTCTTC.

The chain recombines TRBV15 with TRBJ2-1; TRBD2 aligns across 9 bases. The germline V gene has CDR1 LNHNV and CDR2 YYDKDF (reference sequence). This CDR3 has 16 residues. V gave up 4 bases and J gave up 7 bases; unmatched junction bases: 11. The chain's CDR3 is CATSKKRRGGPNEQFF. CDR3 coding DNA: TGTGCCACCAGCAAAAAAAGGCGGGGGGGACCAAATGAGCAGTTCTTC.

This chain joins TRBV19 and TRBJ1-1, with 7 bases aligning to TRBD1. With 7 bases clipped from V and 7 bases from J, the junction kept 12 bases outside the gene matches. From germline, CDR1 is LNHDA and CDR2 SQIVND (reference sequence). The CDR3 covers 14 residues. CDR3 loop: CASKEVGGGREAFF. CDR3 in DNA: TGTGCCAGTAAGGAGGTAGGGGGCGGACGTGAAGCTTTCTTT.

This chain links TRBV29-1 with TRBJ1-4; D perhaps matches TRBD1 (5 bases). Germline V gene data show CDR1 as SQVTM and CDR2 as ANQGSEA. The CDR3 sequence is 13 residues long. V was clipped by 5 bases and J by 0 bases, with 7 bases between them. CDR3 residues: CSVTTATNEKLFF. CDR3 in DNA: TGCAGCGTTACGACAGCAACTAATGAAAAACTGTTTTTT.

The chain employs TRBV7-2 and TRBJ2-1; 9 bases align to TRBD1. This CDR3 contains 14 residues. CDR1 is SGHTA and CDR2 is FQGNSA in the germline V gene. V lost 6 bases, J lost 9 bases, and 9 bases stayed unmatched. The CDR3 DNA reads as TGTGCCAGCAGTCCTGGGACAGGGAAAAGTGAGCAGTTCTTC. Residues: CASSPGTGKSEQFF.

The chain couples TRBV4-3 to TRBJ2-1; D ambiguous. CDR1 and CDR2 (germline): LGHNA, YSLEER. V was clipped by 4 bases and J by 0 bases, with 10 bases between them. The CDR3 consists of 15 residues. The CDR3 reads CASSPLLSSYNEQFF. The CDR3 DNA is TGCGCCAGCAGCCCACTCCTGAGCTCCTACAATGAGCAGTTCTTC.

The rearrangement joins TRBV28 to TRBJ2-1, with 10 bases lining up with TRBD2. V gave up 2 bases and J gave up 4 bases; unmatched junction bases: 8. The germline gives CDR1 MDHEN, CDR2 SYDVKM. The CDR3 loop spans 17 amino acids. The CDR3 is CASSLVAGGGPYNEQFF. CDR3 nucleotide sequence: TGTGCCAGCAGTTTAGTAGCGGGAGGAGGACCTTACAATGAGCAGTTCTTC.

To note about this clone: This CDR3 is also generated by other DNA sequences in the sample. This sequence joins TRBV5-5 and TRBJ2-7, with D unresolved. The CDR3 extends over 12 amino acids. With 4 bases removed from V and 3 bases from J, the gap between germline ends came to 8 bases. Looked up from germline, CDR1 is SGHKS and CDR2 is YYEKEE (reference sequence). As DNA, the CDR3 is TGTGCCAGCAGCGTCACTAACTACGAGCAGTACTTC. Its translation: CASSVTNYEQYF.

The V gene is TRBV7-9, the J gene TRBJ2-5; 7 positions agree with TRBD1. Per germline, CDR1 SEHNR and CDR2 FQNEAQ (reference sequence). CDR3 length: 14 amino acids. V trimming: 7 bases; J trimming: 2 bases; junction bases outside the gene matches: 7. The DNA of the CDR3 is TGTGCCAGCACCCCAAGGACAGGACAAGAGACCCAGTACTTC. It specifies CASTPRTGQETQYF.